This T cell receptor beta chain was profiled in a study of radiotherapy plus CTLA-4 blockade in lung cancer. Overall study findings and caveats: The authors reported that early blood T cell clone dynamics, with interferon-beta, best predicted response. Blood TCR clones of tumor origin expanded after radiotherapy plus ipilimumab.

Those with chemo-refractory metastatic non-small-cell lung cancer were treated with focal radiation combined with CTLA-4 blockade using ipilimumab. Clones were read by immunoSEQ multiplex PCR, and TCRdb kept only the in-frame ones, dropping some. The data contain more than 55,000 clones, just under 85% of them singletons. Losses at the gene ends were 1 base for V and 5 bases for J; bases not matched to a gene: 2. The CDR3 loop spans 14 amino acids. Germline CDR1 reads SGDLS; CDR2 reads YYNGEE. As concerns this clone: No antigen is known for it.

Sequences were derived from peripheral blood, sampled from a patient treated with radiotherapy plus ipilimumab. This chain connects TRBV9 to TRBJ2-2, with 7 bases lining up with TRBD1. This TCR was recovered from a human donor with non-small cell lung cancer whose response to radiotherapy plus ipilimumab could not be evaluated. CDR3 sequence (DNA): TGTGCCAGCAGCGTACAGGGGGAGACCGGGGAGCTGTTTTTT. This sequence encodes CASSVQGETGELFF.